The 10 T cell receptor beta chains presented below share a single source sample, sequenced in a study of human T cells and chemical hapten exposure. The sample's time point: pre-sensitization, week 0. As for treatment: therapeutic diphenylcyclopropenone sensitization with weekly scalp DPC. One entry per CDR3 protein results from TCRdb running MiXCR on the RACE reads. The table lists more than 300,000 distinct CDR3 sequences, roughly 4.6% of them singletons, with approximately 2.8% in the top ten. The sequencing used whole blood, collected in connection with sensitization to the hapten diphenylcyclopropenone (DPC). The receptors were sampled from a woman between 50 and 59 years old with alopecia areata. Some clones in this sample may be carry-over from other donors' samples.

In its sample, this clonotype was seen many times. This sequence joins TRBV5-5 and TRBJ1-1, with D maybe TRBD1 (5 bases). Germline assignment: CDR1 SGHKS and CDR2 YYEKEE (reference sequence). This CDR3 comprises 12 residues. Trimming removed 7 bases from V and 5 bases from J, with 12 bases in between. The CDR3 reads CASASRGTEAFF. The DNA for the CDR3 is TGTGCCAGCGCCAGCCGGGGGACTGAAGCTTTCTTT.

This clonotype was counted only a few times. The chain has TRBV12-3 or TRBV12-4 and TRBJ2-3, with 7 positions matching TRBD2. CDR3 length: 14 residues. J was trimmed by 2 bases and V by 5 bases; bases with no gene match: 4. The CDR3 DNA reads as TGTGCCAGCAGTATCGGGACTACCACAGATACGCAGTATTTT. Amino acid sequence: CASSIGTTTDTQYF.

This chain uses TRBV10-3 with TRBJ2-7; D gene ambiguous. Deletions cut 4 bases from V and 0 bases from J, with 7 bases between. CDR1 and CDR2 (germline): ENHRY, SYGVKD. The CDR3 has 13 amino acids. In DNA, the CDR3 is TGTGCCATCAGTGTTGAGGTCTCCTACGAGCAGTACTTC. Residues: CAISVEVSYEQYF.

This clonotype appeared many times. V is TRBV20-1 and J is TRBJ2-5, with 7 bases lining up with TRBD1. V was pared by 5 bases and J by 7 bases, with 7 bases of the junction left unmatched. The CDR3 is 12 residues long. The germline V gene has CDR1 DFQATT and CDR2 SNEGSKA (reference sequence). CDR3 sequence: CSAGTVLGTQYF. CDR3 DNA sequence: TGCAGTGCTGGGACAGTACTCGGGACCCAGTACTTC.

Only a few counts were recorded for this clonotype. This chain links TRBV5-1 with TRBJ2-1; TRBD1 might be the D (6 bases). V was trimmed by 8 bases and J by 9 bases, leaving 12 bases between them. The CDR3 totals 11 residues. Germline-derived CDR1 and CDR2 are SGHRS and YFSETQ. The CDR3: CASTQGTEQFF. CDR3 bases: TGCGCCAGTACACAGGGTACTGAGCAGTTCTTC.

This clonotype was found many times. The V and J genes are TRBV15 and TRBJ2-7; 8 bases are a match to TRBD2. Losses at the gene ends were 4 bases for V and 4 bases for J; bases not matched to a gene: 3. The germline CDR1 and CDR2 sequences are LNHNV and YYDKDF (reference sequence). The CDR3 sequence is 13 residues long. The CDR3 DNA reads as TGTGCCACCAGCATAGGACTAGCTTACGAGCAGTACTTC. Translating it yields CATSIGLAYEQYF.

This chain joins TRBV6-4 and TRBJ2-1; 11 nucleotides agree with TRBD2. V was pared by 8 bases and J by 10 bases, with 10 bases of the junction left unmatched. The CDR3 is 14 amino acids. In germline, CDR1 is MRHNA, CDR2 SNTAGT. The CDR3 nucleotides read TGTGCCAGCTCGGTAGCGGGAGGGCCTTACGAGCAGTTCTTC. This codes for CASSVAGGPYEQFF.

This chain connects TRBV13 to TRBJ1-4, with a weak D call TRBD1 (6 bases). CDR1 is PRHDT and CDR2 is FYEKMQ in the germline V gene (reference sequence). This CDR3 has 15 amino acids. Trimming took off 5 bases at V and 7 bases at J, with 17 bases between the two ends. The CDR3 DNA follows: TGTGCCAGCAGCCCGAGGGGGGCAGGGGTTGAAAAACTGTTTTTT. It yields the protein CASSPRGAGVEKLFF.

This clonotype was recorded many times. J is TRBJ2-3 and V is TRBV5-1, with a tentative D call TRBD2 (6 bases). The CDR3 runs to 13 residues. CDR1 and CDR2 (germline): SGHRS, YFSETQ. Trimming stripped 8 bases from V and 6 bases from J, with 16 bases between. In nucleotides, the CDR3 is TGCGCCAGACGATGCGACGGGGGTGATACGCAGTATTTT. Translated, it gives CARRCDGGDTQYF.

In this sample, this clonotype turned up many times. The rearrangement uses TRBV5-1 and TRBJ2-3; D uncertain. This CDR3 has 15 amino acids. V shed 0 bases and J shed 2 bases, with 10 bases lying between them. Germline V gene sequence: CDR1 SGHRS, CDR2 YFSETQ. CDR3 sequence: CASSLVASLTDTQYF. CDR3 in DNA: TGCGCCAGCAGCTTGGTGGCTTCCCTCACAGATACGCAGTATTTT. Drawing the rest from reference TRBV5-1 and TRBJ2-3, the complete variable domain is KAGVTQTPRYLIKTRGQQVTLSCSPISGHRSVSWYQQTPGQGLQFLFEYFSETQRNKGNFPGRFSGRQFSNSRSEMNVSTLELGDSALYLCASSLVASLTDTQYFGPGTRLTVL.